Below, 17 T cell receptor beta chains from the same sample are listed, as sequenced in a study of shared clonotypes between healthy human individuals. TCRdb keeps only in-frame clones here, not all; method: immunoSEQ multiplex PCR. Here the sample spans 1,500,000 or so clones, around 95% being singletons. The sample was naive CD4+ T cells sorted from blood. Subset meaning: CD45RA+ positively selected. The receptors here all came from a man under 40 in good health.

The genes are TRBV5-4 and TRBJ2-2; perhaps TRBD1 as D (6 bases). In germline, CDR1 is SGHNT, CDR2 YYREEE (reference sequence). The length of the CDR3 is 15 residues. V lost 4 bases, J lost 6 bases, and 16 bases lay in between. The CDR3 nucleotides are TGTGCCAGCAGCAGGAACAGGGAGTCGGCCGGGGAGCTGTTTTTT. Protein sequence: CASSRNRESAGELFF.

J is TRBJ1-2 and V is TRBV7-3; the D is unclear. CDR1 and CDR2 (germline): SGHTA, FQGTGA. V lost 5 bases to trimming and J lost 2 bases, with 18 bases between them. The CDR3 runs 16 residues. The CDR3 DNA is TGTGCCAGCAGCAGAGGGCCGAGTGAGGGCAACTATGGCTACACCTTC. This gives the protein CASSRGPSEGNYGYTF.

This rearrangement joins TRBV18 to TRBJ2-6; D is unresolved. Looked up from germline, CDR1 is KGHSH and CDR2 is LQKENI. Trimming pared 0 bases from V and 0 bases from J, leaving 6 bases between. The CDR3 has 16 residues. This chain's CDR3 is CASSPPWGSGANVLTF. CDR3 sequence (DNA): TGTGCCAGCTCACCACCCTGGGGCTCTGGGGCCAACGTCCTGACTTTC.

V gene TRBV7-6 combines with J gene TRBJ2-7; tentative D call: TRBD1 (5 bases). Trimming shortened V by 5 bases and J by 2 bases, and 16 bases separated the two germline ends. Per germline, CDR1 SGHVS and CDR2 FNYEAQ. The CDR3 loop spans 15 amino acids. Here the CDR3 reads CASSQGHTRPYEQYF. The CDR3 DNA sequence: TGTGCCAGCAGCCAAGGACACACCCGGCCCTACGAGCAGTACTTC.

Worth noting for this clone: Other DNA sequences in this specimen translate into the identical CDR3. This chain connects TRBV10-3 to TRBJ2-5; no firm D call. V lost 1 base, J lost 2 bases, and 2 bases lay in between. This CDR3 is 12 amino acids long. Looked up from germline, CDR1 is ENHRY and CDR2 is SYGVKD. In DNA, the CDR3 is TGTGCCATCAGTGAGTTACAAGAGACCCAGTACTTC. This sequence encodes CAISELQETQYF.

Details on this clone: This CDR3 is also generated by other DNA sequences in the sample. The rearrangement uses TRBV5-1 and TRBJ2-5; no clear D gene. The CDR3 has 13 residues. Germline V CDR1 and CDR2: SGHRS, YFSETQ. The V end was cut by 2 bases, the J end by 2 bases, with 7 bases between. CDR3 DNA sequence: TGCGCCAGCAGCTTTGGGGTACAAGAGACCCAGTACTTC. Translated, it gives CASSFGVQETQYF.

The V and J genes are TRBV5-1 and TRBJ1-1, with TRBD1 matching 12 bases. The CDR3 totals 14 residues. V lost 4 bases to trimming and J lost 4 bases; unmatched junction nucleotides: 2. Germline values: CDR1 SGHRS, CDR2 YFSETQ. CDR3 protein: CASSRDRGRTEAFF. The CDR3 coding sequence is TGCGCCAGCAGCCGGGACAGGGGGCGCACTGAAGCTTTCTTT.

The table lists this clone with a count of one. The CDR3 reads CASSMELGAAEQYF. CDR3 DNA sequence: TGTGCCAGCAGCATGGAACTGGGGGCAGCTGAGCAGTACTTC. The V gene is TRBV7-2, the J gene TRBJ2-7; D possibly corresponds to TRBD1 (6 bases). V dropped 5 bases and J dropped 7 bases, with 18 bases sitting between them. The germline CDR1 and CDR2 sequences are SGHTA and FQGNSA. This CDR3 has 14 amino acids.

The chain joins TRBV7-2 to TRBJ2-5, with D unresolved. The CDR3 spans 14 residues. V lost 1 base, J lost 4 bases, and 10 bases lay in between. Germline values: CDR1 SGHTA, CDR2 FQGNSA. CDR3 DNA sequence: TGTGCCAGCAGCTTAGACTGGATGGGAGAGACCCAGTACTTC. This gives the protein CASSLDWMGETQYF.

The V and J genes are TRBV7-2 and TRBJ2-4; 10 positions agree with TRBD2. CDR1 and CDR2 from the germline V gene are SGHTA and FQGNSA. J gave up 4 bases and V 1 base, and 7 bases lay outside the gene matches. This CDR3 is built from 17 residues. The CDR3 DNA follows: TGTGCCAGCAGCTTAGAAGCTAGCGGGAGTCGTAAAAACATTCAGTACTTC. Its translation is CASSLEASGSRKNIQYF.

This sequence joins TRBV5-1 and TRBJ1-1, with D possibly TRBD1 on 5 matching bases. Germline lookup yields CDR1 SGHRS and CDR2 YFSETQ. Trimming pared 0 bases from V and 7 bases from J, leaving 13 bases between. This CDR3 spans 14 amino acids. The CDR3 coding sequence is TGCGCCAGCAGCTTGGCCGGGGGTGTCGGTGAAGCTTTCTTT. It translates to CASSLAGGVGEAFF. Based on the CDR3 plus reference TRBV5-1 and TRBJ1-1, the full variable domain is KAGVTQTPRYLIKTRGQQVTLSCSPISGHRSVSWYQQTPGQGLQFLFEYFSETQRNKGNFPGRFSGRQFSNSRSEMNVSTLELGDSALYLCASSLAGGVGEAFFGQGTRLTVV.

This sequence joins TRBV5-1 and TRBJ2-6; D remains ambiguous. V was pared by 0 bases and J by 0 bases, with 16 bases between. The CDR3 loop spans 19 amino acids. Germline V gene sequence: CDR1 SGHRS, CDR2 YFSETQ. DNA for the CDR3: TGCGCCAGCAGCTTGGGACGGGCTCAACCCATCTCTGGGGCCAACGTCCTGACTTTC. It codes for CASSLGRAQPISGANVLTF.

Note on this clone: This CDR3 is also generated by other DNA sequences in the sample. This chain connects TRBV28 to TRBJ2-3; D uncertain. The germline V gene has CDR1 MDHEN and CDR2 SYDVKM. V lost 3 bases and J 3 bases, leaving 4 bases between the germline ends. The CDR3 has 12 amino acids. Here the CDR3 reads CASSLTTDTQYF. The DNA of the CDR3 is TGTGCCAGCAGTTTGACGACAGATACGCAGTATTTT. Together with reference TRBV28 and TRBJ2-3, the CDR3 gives the full variable domain: DVKVTQSSRYLVKRTGEKVFLECVQDMDHENMFWYRQDPGLGLRLIYFSYDVKMKEKGDIPEGYSVSREKKERFSLILESASTNQTSMYLCASSLTTDTQYFGPGTRLTVL.

The V and J genes are TRBV15 and TRBJ2-7, with 9 bases fitting TRBD2. CDR3 length equals 18 residues. V lost 0 bases to trimming and J lost 2 bases; unmatched junction nucleotides: 11. Germline CDR1 reads LNHNV; CDR2 reads YYDKDF (reference sequence). CDR3 amino acids: CATSRDILLAGEAYEQYF. The CDR3 DNA sequence: TGTGCCACCAGCAGAGATATCTTATTAGCGGGAGAGGCCTACGAGCAGTACTTC.

The chain has TRBV5-1 and TRBJ2-4; TRBD2 matches 7 bases. The V and J ends lost 0 bases and 8 bases, in that order; junction bases with no gene match: 5. The CDR3 sequence is 14 residues long. Germline V gene sequence: CDR1 SGHRS, CDR2 YFSETQ. CDR3 bases: TGCGCCAGCAGCTTGGGGGCGGGAGTGCACATTCAGTACTTC. Amino acid sequence: CASSLGAGVHIQYF.

This clone was seen only once. At one end the junction does not follow the germline gene, possibly because of a read error. V gene TRBV7-9 combines with J gene TRBJ2-7; D call uncertain. CDR1 SEHNR and CDR2 FQNEAQ come from the germline V gene (reference sequence). The CDR3 has 12 amino acids. The CDR3 sequence: CASNPPAGSPFF. For the CDR3, the DNA is TGTGCCAGCAATCCTCCCGCCGGGTCACCATTCTTC.

The V call is TRBV29-1, the J call TRBJ1-5, with 12 bases identical to TRBD1. This CDR3 has 14 amino acids. Trimming cost V 0 bases and J 9 bases; bases outside gene matches: 3. Germline lookup yields CDR1 SQVTM and CDR2 ANQGSEA. The CDR3 coding sequence is TGCAGCGTTGAAGAGGGACAGGGGGCAGGGCCCCAGCATTTT. Translation: CSVEEGQGAGPQHF.